This TCR beta chain originates from a study of blood T cell repertoires in COVID-19. Across the study: COVID-19 samples from acute and convalescent phases originated in the United States, Italy and Spain. The analysed material was cDNA or gDNA that came from T cells, B-cell-depleted T cells, or PBMCs.

Germline assignment: CDR1 SGDLS and CDR2 YYNGEE. This CDR3 region has 15 residues. J was trimmed by 4 bases and V by 3 bases; bases with no gene match: 4. In the original workflow: Reference gene primer amplification yielded estimated nucleated cell counts. Libraries were prepared by immunoSEQ multiplex PCR; TCRdb keeps only in-frame clonotypes and omits some of them. The DNA was the basis for D and trimming; V, J and clone size are from that table. The data contain 270,000 or so clones, about 89% of them singletons. The TCR sequence derives from a man in his forties with acute or convalescent COVID-19. The chain uses TRBV9 and TRBJ1-5; 10 bases align to TRBD1. The sample was peripheral blood. CDR3 amino acids: CASSAGQGTNQPQHF. The CDR3 DNA sequence: TGTGCCAGCAGCGCGGGACAGGGGACAAATCAGCCCCAGCATTTT.